The 24 T cell receptor beta chains below all came from one sample that was sequenced in a study of blood T cell repertoires in COVID-19. Measured with immunoSEQ multiplex PCR; TCRdb has only the in-frame clones, and not every one. The sample carries 200,000 to 250,000 clones, about four fifths recorded once. The specimen was PBMCs or T cells enriched from blood (not recorded which). The receptors come from a woman aged 45-60 years who had been exposed to COVID-19.

This clone has just one count. This sequence joins TRBV30 and TRBJ2-5, with TRBD2 identical over 10 bases. The CDR3 consists of 15 residues. V lost 0 bases to trimming and J lost 1 base; unmatched junction nucleotides: 2. Germline-derived CDR1 and CDR2 are GTSNPN and SVGIG (reference sequence). The CDR3 loop reads CAWSVSGGAQETQYF. The CDR3 region has the DNA TGTGCCTGGAGTGTAAGCGGGGGGGCCCAAGAGACCCAGTACTTC.

This chain joins TRBV27 and TRBJ2-1; D remains unclear. Germline CDR1 reads MNHEY; CDR2 reads SMNVEV (reference sequence). The CDR3 totals 12 residues. Trimming removed 4 bases from V and 6 bases from J, with 7 bases in between. CDR3: CASSSLGNEQFF. CDR3 sequence (DNA): TGTGCCAGCAGTTCGCTAGGCAATGAGCAGTTCTTC.

V and J are TRBV13 and TRBJ2-1; 8 nucleotides align to TRBD2. This CDR3 has 16 residues. Germline V gives CDR1 PRHDT, CDR2 FYEKMQ (reference sequence). V was pared by 5 bases and J by 1 base, with 7 bases of the junction left unmatched. CDR3 in DNA: TGTGCCAGCAGCCTCTCGGGAGGGGGGTCCTACAATGAGCAGTTCTTC. Protein sequence: CASSLSGGGSYNEQFF.

The rearrangement joins TRBV29-1 to TRBJ1-4; D is unclear. The CDR3 is 13 amino acids. Germline CDR1 SQVTM, CDR2 ANQGSEA. Trimming removed 4 bases from V and 6 bases from J, with 12 bases in between. The CDR3 reads CSVGEGGHEKLFF. In DNA, the CDR3 is TGCAGCGTTGGCGAGGGAGGGCATGAAAAACTGTTTTTT.

The V gene is TRBV6-1, the J gene TRBJ1-2; D perhaps matches TRBD1 (6 bases). The CDR3 contains 16 residues. Germline V gene data show CDR1 as MNHNS and CDR2 as SASEGT. V shed 2 bases and J shed 2 bases, with 15 bases lying between them. This CDR3 reads CASSEFRGGVNYGYTF. The DNA for the CDR3 is TGTGCCAGCAGTGAATTCCGAGGGGGGGTAAACTATGGCTACACCTTC.

This chain uses TRBV6-4 with TRBJ2-3; D is uncertain. The CDR3 is 13 amino acids. The germline V gene encodes CDR1 MRHNA and CDR2 SNTAGT. Trimming left V 2 bases short and J 4 bases short, with 7 bases between. CDR3 region: CASSDGNSDTQYF. As DNA, the CDR3 is TGTGCCAGCAGTGACGGTAACTCAGATACGCAGTATTTT.

V is TRBV7-9 and J is TRBJ1-6; D gene ambiguous. V lost 1 base and J 4 bases, leaving 8 bases between the germline ends. The CDR3 totals 15 residues. The germline gives CDR1 SEHNR, CDR2 FQNEAQ (reference sequence). CDR3 bases: TGTGCCAGCAGCTTAGGCGATCGGTATAATTCACCCCTCCACTTT. Its protein product is CASSLGDRYNSPLHF.

The chain combines TRBV24-1 with TRBJ1-5, with 8 bases aligning to TRBD1. The germline V gene has CDR1 KGHDR and CDR2 SFDVKD. This CDR3 spans 15 amino acids. The V gene end was trimmed by 2 bases and the J gene end by 5 bases; junction bases not matched to a gene: 4. CDR3: CATSDSGQGYQPQHF. CDR3 in DNA: TGTGCCACCAGTGATTCAGGACAGGGATATCAGCCCCAGCATTTT.

The J gene is TRBJ2-5, the V gene TRBV27; D is perhaps TRBD1 (5 bases). Germline V gene sequence: CDR1 MNHEY, CDR2 SMNVEV (reference sequence). The CDR3 loop spans 14 amino acids. The germline V and J ends were trimmed by 5 bases and 2 bases, with 12 bases remaining between them. CDR3 DNA: TGTGCCAGCAGTCCCAGACAGCTACAAGAGACCCAGTACTTC. It specifies CASSPRQLQETQYF.

This chain joins TRBV10-3 and TRBJ1-3; 7 nucleotides match TRBD1. The V segment lost 4 bases and the J segment 0 bases; nucleotides outside the gene matches: 6. Per germline, CDR1 ENHRY and CDR2 SYGVKD. The CDR3 has 16 residues. The CDR3, as DNA: TGTGCCATCAGTGGTAGGGCAGGGGGCTCTGGAAACACCATATATTTT. It specifies CAISGRAGGSGNTIYF.

The chain couples TRBV28 to TRBJ1-5; no reliable D call. Trimming took 7 bases from V and 0 from J, leaving 7 bases between them. The germline gives CDR1 MDHEN, CDR2 SYDVKM. The CDR3 covers 13 residues. The CDR3 loop reads CASTSSSNQPQHF. The DNA for the CDR3 is TGTGCCAGCACTTCGAGTAGCAATCAGCCCCAGCATTTT. Full variable domain (missing parts from reference TRBV28 and TRBJ1-5): DVKVTQSSRYLVKRTGEKVFLECVQDMDHENMFWYRQDPGLGLRLIYFSYDVKMKEKGDIPEGYSVSREKKERFSLILESASTNQTSMYLCASTSSSNQPQHFGDGTRLSIL.

V usage is TRBV19 and J usage is TRBJ1-5; 7 bases fit TRBD1. This CDR3 region has 13 residues. The germline V gene encodes CDR1 LNHDA and CDR2 SQIVND (reference sequence). V gave up 5 bases and J gave up 12 bases; unmatched junction bases: 10. The CDR3 sequence: CASSRQGERIQHF. The CDR3 DNA reads as TGTGCCAGTAGTCGGCAGGGGGAGAGGATCCAGCATTTT.

The V call is TRBV19, the J call TRBJ2-3, with 11 bases fitting TRBD1. The trim removed 5 bases at V and 5 bases at J, leaving 6 bases unmatched. This CDR3 region has 15 residues. CDR1 is LNHDA and CDR2 is SQIVND in the germline V gene (reference sequence). The CDR3 region is CASSSGTGGGDTQYF. In DNA form, the CDR3 reads TGTGCCAGTAGTTCCGGGACAGGGGGGGGAGATACGCAGTATTTT.

The chain joins TRBV11-3 to TRBJ2-3; a weak D match, TRBD2 (5 bases). The CDR3 totals 14 residues. Germline V gives CDR1 SGHNT, CDR2 YENEEA. Trimming took off 5 bases at V and 4 bases at J, with 13 bases between the two ends. CDR3 amino acids: CASSQSSRPDTQYF. CDR3 bases: TGTGCCAGCAGCCAATCTAGCAGGCCAGATACGCAGTATTTT. Filled out from reference TRBV11-3 and TRBJ2-3, the complete variable domain reads EAGVVQSPRYKIIEKKQPVAFWCNPISGHNTLYWYLQNLGQGPELLIRYENEEAVDDSQLPKDRFSAERLKGVDSTLKIQPAELGDSAVYLCASSQSSRPDTQYFGPGTRLTVL.

This chain uses TRBV29-1 with TRBJ2-5, with a tentative D call TRBD1 (6 bases). The CDR3 runs 12 residues. Germline-derived CDR1 and CDR2 are SQVTM and ANQGSEA. The V end was cut by 7 bases, the J end by 5 bases, with 14 bases between. Here the CDR3 reads CSGRGPGETQYF. CDR3 DNA sequence: TGCAGCGGCAGGGGCCCTGGGGAGACCCAGTACTTC.

This rearrangement joins TRBV5-1 to TRBJ2-6, with a weak D call TRBD1 (6 bases). Germline CDR1 and CDR2: SGHRS and YFSETQ. The ends were cut back, 6 bases at V and 6 bases at J, with 10 bases in the middle. CDR3 length: 13 amino acids. The CDR3 loop is CASTWGLANVLTF. The CDR3 DNA is TGCGCCAGCACCTGGGGGCTGGCCAACGTCCTGACTTTC.

The chain recombines TRBV9 with TRBJ2-2; 9 bases are shared with TRBD1. The CDR3 length is 13 residues. Trimming cost V 4 bases and J 8 bases; bases outside gene matches: 3. Per germline, CDR1 SGDLS and CDR2 YYNGEE. CDR3 loop: CASSSQGAGELFF. The DNA for the CDR3 is TGTGCCAGCAGCTCACAGGGGGCGGGGGAGCTGTTTTTT.

This chain links TRBV7-8 with TRBJ1-5, with 7 bases fitting TRBD1. Germline V gene sequence: CDR1 SGHVS, CDR2 FQNEAQ. This CDR3 comprises 14 residues. V was clipped by 5 bases and J by 2 bases; unmatched bases: 3. CDR3 nucleotide sequence: TGTGCCAGCAGCCCAGGACAGGGCAATCAGCCCCAGCATTTT. This encodes CASSPGQGNQPQHF.

The rearrangement joins TRBV4-1 to TRBJ1-1, with D possibly matching TRBD1 (5 bases). Trimming took off 3 bases at V and 1 base at J, with 9 bases between the two ends. This CDR3 has 14 amino acids. CDR1 and CDR2 (germline): MGHRA, YSYEKL. The CDR3 spells CASSHPTANTEAFF. In DNA form, the CDR3 reads TGCGCCAGCAGCCACCCGACAGCGAACACTGAAGCTTTCTTT.

This clone has more than one count but fewer than ten. This chain uses TRBV28 with TRBJ2-7, with D possibly matching TRBD1 (6 bases). V was clipped by 3 bases and J by 5 bases, with 14 bases between them. The CDR3 spans 14 residues. Germline-derived CDR1 and CDR2 are MDHEN and SYDVKM. CDR3 residues: CASSFYRATNEQYF. The DNA of the CDR3 is TGTGCCAGCAGTTTTTACAGGGCGACGAACGAGCAGTACTTC.

This chain links TRBV18 with TRBJ1-1; D gene ambiguous. V lost 3 bases, J lost 6 bases, and 14 bases lay in between. This CDR3 contains 14 residues. Germline-derived CDR1 and CDR2 are KGHSH and LQKENI. The CDR3 nucleotides read TGTGCCAGCTCACCGCCCTGGAACAGACCTGAAGCTTTCTTT. Translated, it gives CASSPPWNRPEAFF.

The chain carries TRBV9 and TRBJ2-2, with TRBD1 as a possible D gene (5 bases). Germline loops: CDR1 SGDLS, CDR2 YYNGEE. The CDR3 covers 15 residues. Trimming removed 0 bases at V and 3 bases at J, with 9 bases between. The CDR3: CASSVAGIHTGELFF. CDR3 nucleotides: TGTGCCAGCAGCGTAGCAGGGATCCACACCGGGGAGCTGTTTTTT. Using reference TRBV9 and TRBJ2-2 for the parts outside the CDR3, the full variable domain is DSGVTQTPKHLITATGQRVTLRCSPRSGDLSVYWYQQSLDQGLQFLIQYYNGEERAKGNILERFSAQQFPDLHSELNLSSLELGDSALYFCASSVAGIHTGELFFGEGSRLTVL.

The rearrangement uses TRBV30 and TRBJ1-3; D call uncertain. V was pared by 5 bases and J by 3 bases, with 2 bases between. Germline V gene sequence: CDR1 GTSNPN, CDR2 SVGIG (reference sequence). CDR3 size: 10 residues. In DNA, the CDR3 is TGTGCCTGGCGTGGAAACACCATATATTTT. Translated: CAWRGNTIYF. The full variable domain, in which reference TRBV30 and TRBJ1-3 provide the parts outside the CDR3, is SQTIHQWPATLVQPVGSPLSLECTVEGTSNPNLYWYRQAAGRGLQLLFYSVGIGQISSEVPQNLSASRPQDRQFILSSKKLLLSDSGFYLCAWRGNTIYFGEGSWLTVV.

This clone showed up just once. This chain uses TRBV6-4 with TRBJ1-4, with 9 nucleotides matching TRBD1. V shed 3 bases, J shed 5 bases, and the junction held 4 bases outside the gene matches. This CDR3 is built from 15 residues. CDR1 is MRHNA, CDR2 SNTAGT, per germline. The CDR3 DNA reads TGTGCCAGCAGTGAATCCGGACAGGGGAATGAAAAACTGTTTTTT. This encodes CASSESGQGNEKLFF.